Following are 10 T cell receptor beta chains from one sample sequenced in a study of T cell changes during pregnancy in multiple sclerosis. Sequencing was performed with immunoSEQ multiplex PCR; in TCRdb, only in-frame clones are kept and a portion is missing. The sample carries more than 65,000 clones, approximately 92% recorded once. The material sequenced was peripheral blood, taken in the first trimester of pregnancy. The receptor set was obtained from a female donor with multiple sclerosis, enrolled in a pregnancy study.

The rearrangement joins TRBV5-6 to TRBJ2-5; D is possibly TRBD1 (6 bases). There are 14 residues in the CDR3. The germline V and J ends were trimmed by 0 bases and 5 bases, with 11 bases remaining between them. CDR1 and CDR2 from the germline V gene are SGHDT and YYEEEE. The chain's CDR3 is CASSLAGQGETQYF. In nucleotides, the CDR3 is TGTGCCAGCAGCTTGGCGGGACAAGGGGAGACCCAGTACTTC.

This rearrangement joins TRBV9 to TRBJ2-3; D uncertain. In germline, CDR1 is SGDLS, CDR2 YYNGEE. The CDR3 runs 11 residues. Trimming left V 4 bases short and J 3 bases short, with 3 bases between. The chain's CDR3 is CASSLTDTQYF. In DNA form, the CDR3 reads TGTGCCAGCAGCCTTACAGATACGCAGTATTTT.

The V call is TRBV28, the J call TRBJ2-2, with 14 bases aligning to TRBD2. The CDR3 is 18 residues long. Losses at the gene ends were 5 bases for V and 6 bases for J; bases not matched to a gene: 11. Germline-derived CDR1 and CDR2 are MDHEN and SYDVKM. CDR3 amino acids: CASSQGLAGEKVAGELFF. CDR3 nucleotides: TGTGCCAGCAGTCAGGGACTAGCGGGAGAAAAAGTGGCCGGGGAGCTGTTTTTT.

The chain employs TRBV28 and TRBJ1-2; possibly TRBD1 for D (5 bases). V dropped 1 base and J dropped 3 bases, with 18 bases sitting between them. CDR3 length: 17 amino acids. Germline V CDR1 and CDR2: MDHEN, SYDVKM. CDR3 region: CASSLLSYRNPYYGYTF. The CDR3 coding sequence is TGTGCCAGCAGTTTATTATCGTACAGGAACCCCTACTATGGCTACACCTTC.

A single count supports this clone. The V gene is TRBV4-1, the J gene TRBJ1-4; TRBD1 is a possible D gene (5 bases). CDR1 MGHRA and CDR2 YSYEKL come from the germline V gene. The CDR3 runs 15 residues. Trimming left V 4 bases short and J 3 bases short, with 12 bases between. The CDR3 protein is CASSPARDSNEKLFF. Here the CDR3 DNA reads TGCGCCAGCAGCCCTGCCAGGGACTCTAATGAAAAACTGTTTTTT.

V usage is TRBV7-9 and J usage is TRBJ2-3; 12 bases map to TRBD2. V was pared by 4 bases and J by 4 bases, with 9 bases of the junction left unmatched. CDR1 and CDR2 from the germline V gene are SEHNR and FQNEAQ (reference sequence). The CDR3 has 17 amino acids. The CDR3 region has the DNA TGTGCCAGCAGCTCCGATCTAGCGGGAGGGCCCTCAGATACGCAGTATTTT. Amino acid sequence: CASSSDLAGGPSDTQYF.

Only a few counts were recorded for this clone. The chain joins TRBV5-4 to TRBJ2-1; maybe TRBD2 (5 bases). The CDR3 has 16 residues. Germline loops: CDR1 SGHNT, CDR2 YYREEE (reference sequence). V lost 4 bases, J lost 3 bases, and 17 bases lay in between. CDR3 in amino acids: CASSHQSLGSYNEQFF. CDR3 DNA sequence: TGTGCCAGCAGCCACCAATCCTTGGGGAGCTACAATGAGCAGTTCTTC. The full variable domain, rest sourced from reference TRBV5-4 and TRBJ2-1, is ETGVTQSPTHLIKTRGQQVTLRCSSQSGHNTVSWYQQALGQGPQFIFQYYREEENGRGNFPPRFSGLQFPNYSSELNVNALELDDSALYLCASSHQSLGSYNEQFFGPGTRLTVL.

V and J are TRBV9 and TRBJ2-5, with unresolved D. V lost 4 bases and J lost 7, with 11 bases in between. The CDR3 runs 12 residues. Germline V gene sequence: CDR1 SGDLS, CDR2 YYNGEE. The DNA of the CDR3 is TGTGCCAGCAGCAGCGACGGCGGGACCCAGTACTTC. Protein sequence: CASSSDGGTQYF.

V is TRBV2 and J is TRBJ2-3; 9 nucleotides match TRBD2. V dropped 4 bases and J dropped 0; count of bases not matched to a gene: 5. The CDR3 has 16 amino acids. Germline-derived CDR1 and CDR2 are SNHLY and FYNNEI. CDR3: CASSALAGPSTDTQYF. As DNA, the CDR3 is TGTGCCAGCAGTGCTCTAGCGGGACCTAGCACAGATACGCAGTATTTT. Using reference TRBV2 and TRBJ2-3 for the parts outside the CDR3, the full variable domain is EPEVTQTPSHQVTQMGQEVILRCVPISNHLYFYWYRQILGQKVEFLVSFYNNEISEKSEIFDDQFSVERPDGSNFTLKIRSTKLEDSAMYFCASSALAGPSTDTQYFGPGTRLTVL.

The chain is built from TRBV30 and TRBJ1-1; 7 bases line up with TRBD1. This CDR3 has 12 amino acids. Germline trimming cut 1 base from V and 8 bases from J; bases unmatched to any gene: 4. Germline V gene lookup returns CDR1 GTSNPN and CDR2 SVGIG (reference sequence). The CDR3 sequence is CAWSDTGVEAFF. DNA of the CDR3: TGTGCCTGGAGTGACACAGGGGTAGAAGCTTTCTTT.